The 14 T cell receptor beta chains listed next were all sequenced from one sample in a study of T-cell memory formation after mild COVID-19. TCRdb processed the 5' RACE reads anew with MiXCR; each CDR3 protein has one entry. The sample carries 40,000 to 55,000 distinct CDR3 sequences, more than 10% recorded once. The sequenced sample consisted of PBMCs or a T cell subset sorted from them (not recorded which). The origin of the receptors is a man aged 18 to 29 who had mild COVID-19 (a few samples of this study predate the infection). Cell type and time point are not known.

In its sample, this clonotype was seen a few times. The chain is built from TRBV5-1 and TRBJ1-4, with 7 bases fitting TRBD1. This CDR3 has 13 residues. V shed 5 bases, J shed 5 bases, and the junction held 3 bases outside the gene matches. Per germline, CDR1 SGHRS and CDR2 YFSETQ. Here the CDR3 reads CASSGTANEKLFF. CDR3 DNA: TGCGCCAGCAGTGGGACAGCGAATGAAAAACTGTTTTTT.

The chain couples TRBV4-1 to TRBJ1-3, with 7 bases identical to TRBD1. Germline loops: CDR1 MGHRA, CDR2 YSYEKL. The CDR3 spans 17 residues. J was trimmed by 0 bases and V by 4 bases; bases with no gene match: 9. In nucleotides, the CDR3 is TGCGCCAGCAGCCGCCAACCGGGACAGTCCTCTGGAAACACCATATATTTT. As protein: CASSRQPGQSSGNTIYF.

This clonotype was seen ten or more times. This sequence joins TRBV7-2 and TRBJ2-7; D may be TRBD1 or TRBD2 (6 bases each). The CDR3 has 15 residues. CDR1 SGHTA and CDR2 FQGNSA come from the germline V gene. Trimming removed 8 bases from V and 0 bases from J, with 17 bases in between. CDR3 residues: CASRPLGGSSYEQYF. CDR3 nucleotides: TGTGCCAGCCGTCCCCTGGGGGGCAGCTCCTACGAGCAGTACTTC.

This clonotype was found many times. This chain uses TRBV4-2 with TRBJ2-7; 11 bases match TRBD1. V was pared by 0 bases and J by 3 bases, with 4 bases of the junction left unmatched. Germline lookup yields CDR1 LGHNA and CDR2 YNFKEQ. The CDR3 sequence is 16 residues long. CDR3 sequence (DNA): TGTGCCAGCAGCCAAGATAGGGGGACAGGGGGCTACGAGCAGTACTTC. Amino acids: CASSQDRGTGGYEQYF.

The rearrangement links TRBV18 to TRBJ2-5; D remains ambiguous. V lost 0 bases to trimming and J lost 2 bases, with 7 bases between them. Per germline, CDR1 KGHSH and CDR2 LQKENI. The CDR3 is 14 residues long. The CDR3 DNA is TGTGCCAGCTCACCACCGTCCATACAAGAGACCCAGTACTTC. Encoded protein: CASSPPSIQETQYF.

This clonotype was counted a few times. The chain employs TRBV7-2 and TRBJ2-1, with 12 bases that match TRBD2. The CDR3 is made up of 15 amino acids. The V and J ends lost 2 bases and 5 bases, in that order; junction bases with no gene match: 1. CDR1 is SGHTA and CDR2 is FQGNSA in the germline V gene. This chain's CDR3 is CASSLLAGGNNEQFF. The CDR3 bases are TGTGCCAGCAGCTTACTAGCGGGGGGGAACAATGAGCAGTTCTTC.

This clonotype came up a few times. V usage is TRBV5-1 and J usage is TRBJ2-6, with D hard to call. V lost 1 base, J lost 4 bases, and 9 bases lay in between. Germline CDR1 and CDR2: SGHRS and YFSETQ. This CDR3 has 15 residues. CDR3 amino acids: CASSLFSFGANVLTF. The CDR3 coding sequence is TGCGCCAGCAGCTTGTTCTCGTTCGGGGCCAACGTCCTGACTTTC.

At least ten counts were recorded for this clonotype. The CDR3 DNA reads TGCGCCAGCAGCCAAGGGCCCGCAGGGGGAGACAAAAACATTCAGTACTTC. This encodes CASSQGPAGGDKNIQYF. The chain employs TRBV4-1 and TRBJ2-4; 7 nucleotides line up with TRBD1. V lost 1 base and J lost 3; bases outside the gene matches: 9. Germline loops: CDR1 MGHRA, CDR2 YSYEKL. The CDR3 runs 17 residues.

This clonotype was found a few times. The gene calls are TRBV7-2 and TRBJ1-5; no firm D call. In germline, CDR1 is SGHTA, CDR2 FQGNSA. Trimming pared 5 bases from V and 10 bases from J, leaving 21 bases between. CDR3 length: 15 amino acids. CDR3 coding DNA: TGTGCCAGCAGCCCGAGAAGCATCGGTCGGGGTCCCCAGCATTTT. Protein: CASSPRSIGRGPQHF.

This clonotype appeared a few times. The chain joins TRBV5-1 to TRBJ2-7; D not resolved. Germline V gives CDR1 SGHRS, CDR2 YFSETQ. V was trimmed by 4 bases and J by 3 bases, leaving 8 bases between them. The CDR3 consists of 12 residues. The CDR3 DNA sequence: TGCGCCAGCAGCCCCGGGTACTACGAGCAGTACTTC. Protein sequence: CASSPGYYEQYF.

CDR3 residues: CASSLNTNEKLFF. The CDR3, as DNA: TGTGCCAGCAGTTTAAACACTAATGAAAAACTGTTTTTT. This chain uses TRBV12-3 or TRBV12-4 with TRBJ1-4; D is unclear. The CDR3 sequence is 13 residues long. Trimming removed 2 bases at V and 2 bases at J, with 3 bases between.

This clonotype was found many times. The chain carries TRBV7-2 and TRBJ1-1; D perhaps matches TRBD1 (5 bases). The V end lost 6 bases, the J end lost 5 bases, and 13 bases lay between the germline ends. The CDR3 covers 13 residues. Germline loops: CDR1 SGHTA, CDR2 FQGNSA. CDR3: CASSSIRDTEAFF. CDR3 bases: TGTGCCAGCAGTTCTATCAGGGATACTGAAGCTTTCTTT.

This clonotype was seen only a few times. The chain carries TRBV4-3 and TRBJ2-4, with 10 bases identical to TRBD1. The J segment lost 4 bases and the V segment lost 1 base, leaving 4 bases of the junction unmatched. From germline, CDR1 is LGHNA and CDR2 YSLEER. This CDR3 has 16 residues. Here the CDR3 reads CASSQADRGGKNIQYF. The CDR3 region has the DNA TGCGCCAGCAGCCAAGCGGACAGGGGGGGAAAAAACATTCAGTACTTC.

This clonotype has just a few counts. The rearrangement uses TRBV7-8 and TRBJ1-6; TRBD1 matches 9 bases. Trimming took 0 bases from V and 9 from J; bases not matched to a gene: 6. This CDR3 is built from 16 residues. Germline CDR1 reads SGHVS; CDR2 reads FQNEAQ. CDR3 sequence (DNA): TGTGCCAGCAGCTTAGCCAACACAGGGGGCTTTTCACCCCTCCACTTT. Its protein product is CASSLANTGGFSPLHF.